The following is a T cell receptor (beta chain) sequence with its context. Antigen unknown. Trimming pared 2 bases from V and 5 bases from J, leaving 10 bases between. Germline CDR1 and CDR2: SGHTA and FQGNSA. The CDR3 extends over 14 amino acids. The data were taken from a study of tumor and adjacent non-tumor tissue in lung cancer. Regarding the study as a whole: In normal lung, the top 100 clones were significantly more dominant than in tumor.

No cell sorting was done before RNA was extracted from the tissue. Between August and November 2014, newly diagnosed, chemotherapy-naive lung cancer patients underwent thoracic surgery in China. Three rounds of nested PCR, following a modified ARM-PCR protocol, produced the TCRbeta library. Via MiXCR, TCRdb re-called the multiplex PCR reads, giving one row per CDR3 protein. The sample lists fewer than 100,000 distinct CDR3 sequences; just under 75% were seen once. This receptor was identified in a woman aged 40 to 55 with non-small cell lung cancer. Material: lung tumor tissue. This chain links TRBV7-2 with TRBJ2-1, with D perhaps assigned TRBD1 or TRBD2 (5 bases each). This chain's CDR3 is CASSLWDGNNEQFF. DNA of the CDR3: TGTGCCAGCAGCTTATGGGACGGCAACAATGAGCAGTTCTTC.